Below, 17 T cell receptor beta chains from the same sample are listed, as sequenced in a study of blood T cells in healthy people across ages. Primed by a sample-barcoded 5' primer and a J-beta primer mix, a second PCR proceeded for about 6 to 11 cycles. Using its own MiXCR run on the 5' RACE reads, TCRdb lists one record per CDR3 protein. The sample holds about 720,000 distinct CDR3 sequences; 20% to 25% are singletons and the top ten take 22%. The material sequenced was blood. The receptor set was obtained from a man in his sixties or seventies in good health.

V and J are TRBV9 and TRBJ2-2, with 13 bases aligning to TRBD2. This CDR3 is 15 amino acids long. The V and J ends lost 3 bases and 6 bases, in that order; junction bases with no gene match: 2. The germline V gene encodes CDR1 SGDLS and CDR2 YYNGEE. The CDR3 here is CASSATSGRAGELFF. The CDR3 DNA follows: TGTGCCAGCAGCGCCACTAGCGGGAGGGCCGGGGAGCTGTTTTTT.

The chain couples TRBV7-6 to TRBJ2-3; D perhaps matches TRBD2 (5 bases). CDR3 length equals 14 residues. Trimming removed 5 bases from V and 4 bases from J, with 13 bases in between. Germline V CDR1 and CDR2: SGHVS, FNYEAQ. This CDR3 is CASSKAGLADTQYF. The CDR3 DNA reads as TGTGCCAGCAGCAAGGCGGGTCTGGCAGATACGCAGTATTTT.

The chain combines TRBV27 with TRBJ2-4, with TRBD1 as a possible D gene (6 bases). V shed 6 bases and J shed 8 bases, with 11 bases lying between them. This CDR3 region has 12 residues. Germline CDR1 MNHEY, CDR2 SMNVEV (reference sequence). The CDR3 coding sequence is TGTGCCAGCAGCTCGGACAGTTACATTCAGTACTTC. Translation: CASSSDSYIQYF.

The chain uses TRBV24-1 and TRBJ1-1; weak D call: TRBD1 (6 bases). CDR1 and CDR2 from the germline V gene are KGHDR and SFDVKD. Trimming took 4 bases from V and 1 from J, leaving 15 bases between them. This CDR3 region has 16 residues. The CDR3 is CATSEVNRVKNTEAFF. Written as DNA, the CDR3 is TGTGCCACCAGTGAAGTAAACAGGGTTAAGAACACTGAAGCTTTCTTT.

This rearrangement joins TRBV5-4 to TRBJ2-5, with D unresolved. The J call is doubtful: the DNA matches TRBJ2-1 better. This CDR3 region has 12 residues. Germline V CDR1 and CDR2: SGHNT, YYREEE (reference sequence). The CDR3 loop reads CASSLKWSEQFF. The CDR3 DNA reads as TGTGCCAGCAGCTTAAAGTGGAGTGAGCAGTTCTTC.

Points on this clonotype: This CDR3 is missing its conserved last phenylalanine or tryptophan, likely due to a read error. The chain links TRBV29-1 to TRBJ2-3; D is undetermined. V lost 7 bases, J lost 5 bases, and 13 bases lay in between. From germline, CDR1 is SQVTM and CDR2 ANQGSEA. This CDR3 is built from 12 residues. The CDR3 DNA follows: TGCAGCGGTTGGACGCAAATAGATACGCAGTATCTT. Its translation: CSGWTQIDTQYL.

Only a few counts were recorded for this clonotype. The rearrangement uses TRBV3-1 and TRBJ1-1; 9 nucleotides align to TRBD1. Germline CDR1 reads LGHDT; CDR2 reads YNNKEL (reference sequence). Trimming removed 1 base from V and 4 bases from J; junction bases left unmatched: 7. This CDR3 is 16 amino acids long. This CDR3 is CASSQGPTGGGTEAFF. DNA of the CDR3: TGTGCCAGCAGCCAAGGGCCGACAGGGGGAGGCACTGAAGCTTTCTTT.

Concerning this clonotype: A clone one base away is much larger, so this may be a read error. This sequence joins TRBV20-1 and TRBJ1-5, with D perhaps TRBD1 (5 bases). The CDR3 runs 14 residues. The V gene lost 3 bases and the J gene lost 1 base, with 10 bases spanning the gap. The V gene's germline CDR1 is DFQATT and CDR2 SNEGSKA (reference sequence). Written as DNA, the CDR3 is TGCAGTGCTAGTCTCCGACAGAGCAATCAGCCCCAGCATTTT. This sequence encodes CSASLRQSNQPQHF.

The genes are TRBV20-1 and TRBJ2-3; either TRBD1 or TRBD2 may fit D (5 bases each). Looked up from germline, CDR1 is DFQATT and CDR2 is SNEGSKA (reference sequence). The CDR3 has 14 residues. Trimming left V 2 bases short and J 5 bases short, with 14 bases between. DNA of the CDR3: TGCAGTGCTAGATTCCTCGGGGCGGGAGATACGCAGTATTTT. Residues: CSARFLGAGDTQYF.

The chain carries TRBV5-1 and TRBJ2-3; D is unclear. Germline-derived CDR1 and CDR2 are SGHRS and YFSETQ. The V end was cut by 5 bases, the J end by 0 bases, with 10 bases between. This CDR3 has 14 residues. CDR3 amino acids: CASRTEGSTDTQYF. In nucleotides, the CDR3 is TGCGCCAGCAGGACTGAAGGCAGCACAGATACGCAGTATTTT. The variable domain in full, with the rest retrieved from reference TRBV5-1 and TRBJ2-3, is KAGVTQTPRYLIKTRGQQVTLSCSPISGHRSVSWYQQTPGQGLQFLFEYFSETQRNKGNFPGRFSGRQFSNSRSEMNVSTLELGDSALYLCASRTEGSTDTQYFGPGTRLTVL.

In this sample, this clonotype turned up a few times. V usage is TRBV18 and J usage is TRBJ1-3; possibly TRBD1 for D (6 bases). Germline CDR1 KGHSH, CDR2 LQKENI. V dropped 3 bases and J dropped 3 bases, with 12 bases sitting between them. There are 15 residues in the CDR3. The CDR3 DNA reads TGTGCCAGCTCACCGATGGGGGCGTTTGGAAACACCATATATTTT. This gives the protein CASSPMGAFGNTIYF.

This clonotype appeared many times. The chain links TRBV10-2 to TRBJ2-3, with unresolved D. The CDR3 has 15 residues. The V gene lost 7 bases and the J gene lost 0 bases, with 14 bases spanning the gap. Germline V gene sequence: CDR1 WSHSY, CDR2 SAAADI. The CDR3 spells CASKKTDGSTDTQYF. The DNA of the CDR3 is TGCGCCAGCAAAAAGACCGACGGCAGCACAGATACGCAGTATTTT.

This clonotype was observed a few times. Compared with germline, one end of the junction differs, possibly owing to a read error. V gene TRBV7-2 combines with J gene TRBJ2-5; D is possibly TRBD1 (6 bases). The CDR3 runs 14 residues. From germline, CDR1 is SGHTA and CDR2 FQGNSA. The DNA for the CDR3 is TGTGCCAGCAGCAACCGGGACAAACAAGAGACCCGGTACTTC. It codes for CASSNRDKQETRYF.

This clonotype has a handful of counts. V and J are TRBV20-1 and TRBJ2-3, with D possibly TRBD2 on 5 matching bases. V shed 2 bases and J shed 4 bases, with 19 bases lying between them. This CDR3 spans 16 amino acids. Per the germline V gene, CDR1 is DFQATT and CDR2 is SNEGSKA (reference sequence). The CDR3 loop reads CSARPASSYRPDTQYF. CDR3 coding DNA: TGCAGTGCTAGACCAGCGTCTAGCTATAGACCAGATACGCAGTATTTT.

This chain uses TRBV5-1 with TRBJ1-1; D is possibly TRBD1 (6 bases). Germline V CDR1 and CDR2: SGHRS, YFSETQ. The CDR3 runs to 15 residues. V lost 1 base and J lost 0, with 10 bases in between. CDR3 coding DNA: TGCGCCAGCAGCTTGCCTACAGGGATGAACACTGAAGCTTTCTTT. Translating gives CASSLPTGMNTEAFF.

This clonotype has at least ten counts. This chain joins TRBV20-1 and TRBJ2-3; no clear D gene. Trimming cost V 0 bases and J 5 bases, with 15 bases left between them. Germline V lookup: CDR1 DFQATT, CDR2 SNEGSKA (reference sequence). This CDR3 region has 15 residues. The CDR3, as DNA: TGCAGTGCTAGAGATGGGGTCGCCGGTGGAGATACGCAGTATTTT. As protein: CSARDGVAGGDTQYF.

The CDR3 DNA sequence: TGTGCCAGCAGTGGTCGAGGGGTTGCCGGGGAGCTGTTTTTT. The encoded protein is CASSGRGVAGELFF. This chain uses TRBV25-1 with TRBJ2-2; the D call may be TRBD1 or TRBD2 (5 bases each). Per the germline V gene, CDR1 is MGHDK and CDR2 is SYGVNS. V dropped 4 bases and J dropped 6 bases, with 12 bases sitting between them. The CDR3 has 14 amino acids.